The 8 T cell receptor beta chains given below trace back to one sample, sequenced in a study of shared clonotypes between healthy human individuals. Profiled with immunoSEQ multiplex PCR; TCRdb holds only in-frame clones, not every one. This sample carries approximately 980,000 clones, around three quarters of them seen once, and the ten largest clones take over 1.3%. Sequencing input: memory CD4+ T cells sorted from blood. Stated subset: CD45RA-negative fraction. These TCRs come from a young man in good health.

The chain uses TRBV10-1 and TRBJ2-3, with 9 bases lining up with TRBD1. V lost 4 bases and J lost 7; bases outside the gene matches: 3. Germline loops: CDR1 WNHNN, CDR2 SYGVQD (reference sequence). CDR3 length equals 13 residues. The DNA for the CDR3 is TGCGCCAGCAGTGCGACAGGGGGTAATACGCAGTATTTT. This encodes CASSATGGNTQYF.

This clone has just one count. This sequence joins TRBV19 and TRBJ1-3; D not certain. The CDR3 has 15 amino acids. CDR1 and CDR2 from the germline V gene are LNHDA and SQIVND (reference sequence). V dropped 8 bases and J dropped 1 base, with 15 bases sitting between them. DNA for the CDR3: TGTGCCAGTCTAGATTTGACGGATTCTGGAAACACCATATATTTT. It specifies CASLDLTDSGNTIYF.

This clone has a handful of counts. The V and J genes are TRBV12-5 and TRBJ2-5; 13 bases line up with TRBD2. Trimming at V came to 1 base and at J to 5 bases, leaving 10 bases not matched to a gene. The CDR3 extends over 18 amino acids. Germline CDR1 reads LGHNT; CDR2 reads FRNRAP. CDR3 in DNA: TGTGCTAGTGGTTTGGCCGGGACTAGCGGGACATATCGCGAGACCCAGTACTTC. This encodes CASGLAGTSGTYRETQYF.

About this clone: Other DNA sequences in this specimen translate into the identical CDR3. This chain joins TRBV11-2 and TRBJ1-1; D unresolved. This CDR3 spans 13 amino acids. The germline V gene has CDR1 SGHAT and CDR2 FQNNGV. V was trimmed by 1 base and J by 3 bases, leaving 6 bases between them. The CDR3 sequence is CASSLAAYTEAFF. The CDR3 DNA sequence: TGTGCCAGCAGCTTAGCAGCGTACACTGAAGCTTTCTTT.

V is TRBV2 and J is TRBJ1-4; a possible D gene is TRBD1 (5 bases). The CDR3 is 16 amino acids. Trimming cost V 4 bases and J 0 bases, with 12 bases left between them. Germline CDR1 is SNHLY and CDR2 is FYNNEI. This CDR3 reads CASSVNQGATNEKLFF. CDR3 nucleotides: TGTGCCAGCAGTGTAAACCAGGGAGCAACTAATGAAAAACTGTTTTTT.

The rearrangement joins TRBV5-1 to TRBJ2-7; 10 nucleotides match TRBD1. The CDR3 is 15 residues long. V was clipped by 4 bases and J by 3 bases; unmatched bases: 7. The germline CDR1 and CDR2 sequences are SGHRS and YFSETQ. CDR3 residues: CASSVTGQGSYEQYF. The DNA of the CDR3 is TGCGCCAGCAGCGTAACGGGACAGGGGAGCTACGAGCAGTACTTC.

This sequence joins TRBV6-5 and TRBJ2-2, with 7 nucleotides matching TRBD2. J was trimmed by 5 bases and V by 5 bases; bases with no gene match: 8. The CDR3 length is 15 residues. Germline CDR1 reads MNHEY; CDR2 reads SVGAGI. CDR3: CASSRSTGGTGELFF. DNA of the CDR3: TGTGCCAGCAGTAGGAGCACGGGGGGAACCGGGGAGCTGTTTTTT.

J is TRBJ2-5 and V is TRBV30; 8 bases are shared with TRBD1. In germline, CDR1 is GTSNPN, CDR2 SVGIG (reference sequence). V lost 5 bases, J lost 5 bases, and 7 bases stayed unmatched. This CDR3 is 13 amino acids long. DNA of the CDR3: TGTGCCTGGTCAGGGGGCGCTTACGAGACCCAGTACTTC. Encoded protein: CAWSGGAYETQYF.